This T cell receptor beta chain is from a study of blood T cell repertoires in COVID-19. Sequencing used immunoSEQ multiplex PCR; TCRdb keeps in-frame clones, though not all of them. The data contain 72,000 or so clones, roughly 81% of them singletons. CDR1 is MDHEN and CDR2 is SYDVKM in the germline V gene. The CDR3 consists of 14 residues. J was trimmed by 3 bases and V by 8 bases; bases with no gene match: 7. The chain employs TRBV28 and TRBJ2-7; 10 bases align to TRBD2. The sample comprised peripheral blood. This sequence originates from a human donor in a cohort sampled during active COVID-19. CDR3 protein: CASGGLAEIYEQYF. For the CDR3, the DNA is TGTGCCAGCGGCGGACTAGCGGAAATCTACGAGCAGTACTTC.